The present TCR beta chain was sequenced within a study of blood T cell repertoires in COVID-19. V trimming: 5 bases; J trimming: 3 bases; junction bases outside the gene matches: 6. CDR1 SGHDT and CDR2 YYEEEE come from the germline V gene. This CDR3 region has 15 residues. Only in-frame clones appear in the TCRdb table, and some are missing; sequencing was by immunoSEQ multiplex PCR. Of about 150,000 clones in the sample, about 86% were seen once. This receptor was obtained from a woman aged 55 to 70 with active or convalescent COVID-19. Sequencing was carried out using peripheral blood. The J gene is TRBJ1-2, the V gene TRBV5-6, with 11 positions matching TRBD1. CDR3 sequence (DNA): TGTGCCAGCAGTAACCGGGACAGGGGGTACTATGGCTACACCTTC. This sequence encodes CASSNRDRGYYGYTF.